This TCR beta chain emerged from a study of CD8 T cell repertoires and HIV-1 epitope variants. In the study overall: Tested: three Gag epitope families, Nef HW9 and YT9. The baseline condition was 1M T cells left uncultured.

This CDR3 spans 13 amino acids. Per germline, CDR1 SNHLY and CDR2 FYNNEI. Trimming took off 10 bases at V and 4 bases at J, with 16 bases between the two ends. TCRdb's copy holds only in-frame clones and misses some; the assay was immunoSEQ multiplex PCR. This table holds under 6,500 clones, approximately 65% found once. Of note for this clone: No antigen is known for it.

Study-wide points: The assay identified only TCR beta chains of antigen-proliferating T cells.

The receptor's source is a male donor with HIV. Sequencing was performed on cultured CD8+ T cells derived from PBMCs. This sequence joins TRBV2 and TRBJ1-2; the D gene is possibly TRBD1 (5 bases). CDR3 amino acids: CATNEAGIYGYTF. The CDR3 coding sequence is TGTGCCACCAACGAGGCAGGGATCTATGGCTACACCTTC.